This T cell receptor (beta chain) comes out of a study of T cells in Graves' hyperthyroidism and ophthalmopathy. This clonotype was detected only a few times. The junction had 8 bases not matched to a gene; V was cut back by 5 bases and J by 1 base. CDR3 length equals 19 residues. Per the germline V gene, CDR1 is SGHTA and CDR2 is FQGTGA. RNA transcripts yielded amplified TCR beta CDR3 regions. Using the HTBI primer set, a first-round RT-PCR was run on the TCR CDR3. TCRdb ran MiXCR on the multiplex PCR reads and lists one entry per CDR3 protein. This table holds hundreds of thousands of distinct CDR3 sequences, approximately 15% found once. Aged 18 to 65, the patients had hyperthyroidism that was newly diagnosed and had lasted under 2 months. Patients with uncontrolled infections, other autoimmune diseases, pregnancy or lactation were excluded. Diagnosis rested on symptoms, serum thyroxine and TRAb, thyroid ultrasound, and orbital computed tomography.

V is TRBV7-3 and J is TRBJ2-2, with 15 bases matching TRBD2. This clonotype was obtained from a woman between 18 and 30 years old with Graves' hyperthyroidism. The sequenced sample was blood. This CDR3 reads CASSPRWGLAGGNTGELFF. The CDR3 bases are TGTGCCAGCAGCCCGCGTTGGGGACTAGCGGGAGGGAACACCGGGGAGCTGTTTTTT.